This T cell receptor (beta chain) was identified during a study of T-cell reconstitution after alpha-beta-depleted transplantation in children. Germline lookup yields CDR1 LGHNT and CDR2 FRNRAP. Trimming removed 0 bases at V and 5 bases at J, with 22 bases between. This CDR3 spans 19 amino acids. It was with unique molecular identifiers that the TCRbeta library was prepared. TCRdb re-called the PCR reads through MiXCR, storing one row per CDR3 protein. The repertoire holds about 510,000 distinct CDR3 sequences, with about 10% as singletons. This material consisted of PBMCs, mostly from graft donor cells, taken 180 days after TCRalphabeta/CD19-depleted stem cell transplant. This sequence originates from a female patient between 2 and 15 years old who had a stem cell transplant for aplastic anemia, so the T cells may come from the graft donor. The chain has TRBV12-5 and TRBJ2-2; no definite D call. CDR3 nucleotides: TGTGCTAGTGGTTTGGTAGTTGAGTACAAGCCTGTCTTAACCGGGGAGCTGTTTTTT. Its translation is CASGLVVEYKPVLTGELFF.